Sequencing of this TCR beta chain was carried out in a study of beta chain features in type 1 diabetes. As concerns this clone: Other DNA sequences within the sample encode an identical CDR3.

The authors reverse transcribed all of the isolated RNA, so sequencing captured expressed TCRB transcripts. Samples of naive, central memory and regulatory T cells yielded a mean of about 3.5 million reads. Produced via immunoSEQ multiplex PCR; TCRdb's table is partial and in-frame only. The data contain about 150,000 clones, 11% of them seen just once; the ten biggest clones take up roughly 2%. The CDR3 extends over 13 amino acids. The V and J ends lost 4 bases and 3 bases respectively, with 8 bases between them. The germline V gene encodes CDR1 SGHDT and CDR2 YYEEEE. The rearrangement links TRBV5-6 to TRBJ1-5; D possibly corresponds to TRBD1 (6 bases). This sequence was found in a young man in good health. Sample: central memory CD4+ T cells from blood. The CDR3 bases are TGTGCCAGCAGCCGGACAGTCAATCAGCCCCAGCATTTT. This translates into CASSRTVNQPQHF.